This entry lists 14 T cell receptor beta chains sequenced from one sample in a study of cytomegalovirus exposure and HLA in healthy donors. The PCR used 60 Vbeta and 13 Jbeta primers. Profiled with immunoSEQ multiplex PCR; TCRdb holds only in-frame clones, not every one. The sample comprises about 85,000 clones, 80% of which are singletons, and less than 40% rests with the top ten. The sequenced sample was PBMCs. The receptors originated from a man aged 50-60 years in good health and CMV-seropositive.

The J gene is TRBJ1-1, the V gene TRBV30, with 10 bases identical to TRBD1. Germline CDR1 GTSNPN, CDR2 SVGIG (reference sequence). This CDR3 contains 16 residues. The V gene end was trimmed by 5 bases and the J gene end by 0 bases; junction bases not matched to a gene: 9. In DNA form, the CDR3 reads TGTGCCTGGGTAAGGACAGGGGGTAAAATGAACACTGAAGCTTTCTTT. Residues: CAWVRTGGKMNTEAFF.

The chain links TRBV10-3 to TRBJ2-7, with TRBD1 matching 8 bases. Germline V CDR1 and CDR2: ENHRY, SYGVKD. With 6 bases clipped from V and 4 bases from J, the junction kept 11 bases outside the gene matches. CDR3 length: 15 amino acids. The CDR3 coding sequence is TGTGCCATCAGCAACCTGGACAGGGCACAGTACGAGCAGTACTTC. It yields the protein CAISNLDRAQYEQYF.

CDR3 DNA sequence: TGCAGCGTAAGGGACAGGTTAAGCAATGAGCAGTTCTTC. Translation gives CSVRDRLSNEQFF. The chain has TRBV29-1 and TRBJ2-1, with TRBD1 matching over 8 bases. Germline lookup yields CDR1 SQVTM and CDR2 ANQGSEA. V was clipped by 6 bases and J by 6 bases; unmatched bases: 7. The CDR3 runs to 13 residues.

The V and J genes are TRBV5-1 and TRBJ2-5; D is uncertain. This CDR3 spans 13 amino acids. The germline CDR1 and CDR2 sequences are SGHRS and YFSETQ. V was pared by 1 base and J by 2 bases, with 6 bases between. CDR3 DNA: TGCGCCAGCAGCTTGACAGCTCAAGAGACCCAGTACTTC. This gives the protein CASSLTAQETQYF.

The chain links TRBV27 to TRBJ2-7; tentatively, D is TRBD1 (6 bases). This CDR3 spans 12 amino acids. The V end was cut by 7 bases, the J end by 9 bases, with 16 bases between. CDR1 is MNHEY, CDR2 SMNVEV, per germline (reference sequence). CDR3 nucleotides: TGTGCCAGCACGCTTACAGGGTCACGGCAGTACTTC. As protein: CASTLTGSRQYF.

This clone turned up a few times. CDR3 sequence: CASSYQRPGVDTQYF. CDR3 DNA sequence: TGTGCCAGCAGTTACCAACGGCCGGGTGTGGATACGCAGTATTTT. The chain links TRBV6-5 to TRBJ2-3; D remains ambiguous. Germline assignment: CDR1 MNHEY and CDR2 SVGAGI. Trimming removed 2 bases at V and 6 bases at J, with 15 bases between. The CDR3 sequence is 15 residues long.

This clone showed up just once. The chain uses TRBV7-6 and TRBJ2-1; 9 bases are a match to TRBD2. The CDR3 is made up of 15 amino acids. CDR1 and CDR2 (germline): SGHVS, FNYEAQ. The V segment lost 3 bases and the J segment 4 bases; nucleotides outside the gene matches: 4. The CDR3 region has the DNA TGTGCCAGCAGCTTTATAGCGGGAGAGTACAATGAGCAGTTCTTC. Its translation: CASSFIAGEYNEQFF. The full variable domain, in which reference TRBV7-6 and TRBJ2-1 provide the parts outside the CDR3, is GAGVSQSPRYKVTKRGQDVALRCDPISGHVSLYWYRQALGQGPEFLTYFNYEAQQDKSGLPNDRFSAERPEGSISTLTIQRTEQRDSAMYRCASSFIAGEYNEQFFGPGTRLTVL.

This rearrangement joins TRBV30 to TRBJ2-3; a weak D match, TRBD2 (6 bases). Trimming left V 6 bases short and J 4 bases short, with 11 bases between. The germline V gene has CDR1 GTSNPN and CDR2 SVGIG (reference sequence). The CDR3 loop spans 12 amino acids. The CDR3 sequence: CACRESADTQYF. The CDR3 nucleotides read TGTGCCTGCCGGGAGTCCGCAGATACGCAGTATTTT.

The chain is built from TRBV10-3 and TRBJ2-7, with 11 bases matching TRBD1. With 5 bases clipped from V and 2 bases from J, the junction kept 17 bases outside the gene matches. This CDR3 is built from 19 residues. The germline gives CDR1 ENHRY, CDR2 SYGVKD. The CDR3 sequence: CAISTVLGQGGTNTYEQYF. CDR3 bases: TGTGCCATCAGTACGGTCCTGGGACAGGGGGGGACCAATACCTACGAGCAGTACTTC.

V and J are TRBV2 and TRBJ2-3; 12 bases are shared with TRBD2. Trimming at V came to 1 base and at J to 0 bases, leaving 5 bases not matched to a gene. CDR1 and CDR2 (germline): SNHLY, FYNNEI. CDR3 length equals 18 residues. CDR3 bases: TGTGCCAGCAGTGAAGGCCCTAGCGGGAGGGCCAGCACAGATACGCAGTATTTT. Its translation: CASSEGPSGRASTDTQYF. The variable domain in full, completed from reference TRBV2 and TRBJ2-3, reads EPEVTQTPSHQVTQMGQEVILRCVPISNHLYFYWYRQILGQKVEFLVSFYNNEISEKSEIFDDQFSVERPDGSNFTLKIRSTKLEDSAMYFCASSEGPSGRASTDTQYFGPGTRLTVL.

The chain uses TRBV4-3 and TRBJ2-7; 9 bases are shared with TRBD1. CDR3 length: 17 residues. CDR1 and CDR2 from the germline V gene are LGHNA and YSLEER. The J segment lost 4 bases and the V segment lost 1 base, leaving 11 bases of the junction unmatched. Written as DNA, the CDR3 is TGCGCCAGCAGCCAAGTCTTCCCGGGACAGGGTAATTACGAGCAGTACTTC. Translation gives CASSQVFPGQGNYEQYF.

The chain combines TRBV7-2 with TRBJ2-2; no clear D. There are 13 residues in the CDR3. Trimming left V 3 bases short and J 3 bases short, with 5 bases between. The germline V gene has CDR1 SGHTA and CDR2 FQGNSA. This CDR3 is CASSLQDTGELFF. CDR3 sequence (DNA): TGTGCCAGCAGCTTGCAGGACACCGGGGAGCTGTTTTTT.

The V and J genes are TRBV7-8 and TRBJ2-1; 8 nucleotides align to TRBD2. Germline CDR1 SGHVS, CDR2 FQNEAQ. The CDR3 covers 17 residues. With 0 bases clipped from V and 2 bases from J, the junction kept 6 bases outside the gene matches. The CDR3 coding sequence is TGTGCCAGCAGCTTAGCGTCAGCGGGAGTCCCCTACAATGAGCAGTTCTTC. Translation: CASSLASAGVPYNEQFF.

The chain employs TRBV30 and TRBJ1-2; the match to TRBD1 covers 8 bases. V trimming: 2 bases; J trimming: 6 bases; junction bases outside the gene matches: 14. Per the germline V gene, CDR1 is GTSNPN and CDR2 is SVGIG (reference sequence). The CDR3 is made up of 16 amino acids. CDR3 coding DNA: TGTGCCTGGAGTAACGCCCGGGGCAGGGGGCAGAATGGCTACACCTTC. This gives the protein CAWSNARGRGQNGYTF.